This passage covers 3 T cell receptor beta chains from one sample sequenced in a study of shared clonotypes between healthy human individuals. Profiled with immunoSEQ multiplex PCR; TCRdb holds only in-frame clones, not every one. There are approximately 1.5 million clones in the sample; around 98% occur only once, and around 0.47% lies in the top ten. The specimen was naive CD4+ T cells sorted from blood. The subset denotes: CD45RA+ positively selected. The receptors stem from a man aged 30 to 39 in good health.

This chain links TRBV10-1 with TRBJ1-1, with TRBD1 matching 12 bases. CDR1 is WNHNN, CDR2 SYGVQD, per germline (reference sequence). V lost 5 bases and J lost 5; bases outside the gene matches: 9. The CDR3 sequence is 16 residues long. The CDR3 loop is CASSTGQGARETEAFF. The CDR3 region has the DNA TGCGCCAGCAGTACGGGACAGGGGGCGCGAGAGACTGAAGCTTTCTTT.

The rearrangement uses TRBV4-3 and TRBJ1-5; the D is unclear. Trimming removed 0 bases at V and 2 bases at J, with 5 bases between. The germline V gene encodes CDR1 LGHNA and CDR2 YSLEER. The CDR3 length is 14 residues. The CDR3 here is CASSQDFGNQPQHF. The CDR3 region has the DNA TGCGCCAGCAGCCAAGATTTCGGCAATCAGCCCCAGCATTTT.

The chain carries TRBV18 and TRBJ1-4; no clear D gene. The CDR3 length is 16 residues. Trimming removed 1 base at V and 0 bases at J, with 9 bases between. The V gene's germline CDR1 is KGHSH and CDR2 LQKENI. The CDR3 nucleotides are TGTGCCAGCTCACCACTGGCCGGATCAACTAATGAAAAACTGTTTTTT. Protein sequence: CASSPLAGSTNEKLFF.